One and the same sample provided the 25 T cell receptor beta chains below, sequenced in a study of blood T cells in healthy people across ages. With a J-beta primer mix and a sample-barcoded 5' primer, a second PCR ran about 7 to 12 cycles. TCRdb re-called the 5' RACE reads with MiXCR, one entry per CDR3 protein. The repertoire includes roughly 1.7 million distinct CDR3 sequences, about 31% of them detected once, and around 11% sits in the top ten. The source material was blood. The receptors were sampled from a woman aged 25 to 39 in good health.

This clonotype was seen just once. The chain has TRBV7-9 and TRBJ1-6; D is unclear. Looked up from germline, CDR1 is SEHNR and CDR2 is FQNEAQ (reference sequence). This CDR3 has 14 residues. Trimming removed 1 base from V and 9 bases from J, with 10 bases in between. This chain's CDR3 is CASSLDALGSPLHF. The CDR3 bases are TGTGCCAGCAGCTTAGATGCGTTGGGTTCACCCCTCCACTTT. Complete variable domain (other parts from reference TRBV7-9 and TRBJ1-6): DTGVSQNPRHKITKRGQNVTFRCDPISEHNRLYWYRQTLGQGPEFLTYFQNEAQLEKSRLLSDRFSAERPKGSFSTLEIQRTEQGDSAMYLCASSLDALGSPLHFGNGTRLTVT.

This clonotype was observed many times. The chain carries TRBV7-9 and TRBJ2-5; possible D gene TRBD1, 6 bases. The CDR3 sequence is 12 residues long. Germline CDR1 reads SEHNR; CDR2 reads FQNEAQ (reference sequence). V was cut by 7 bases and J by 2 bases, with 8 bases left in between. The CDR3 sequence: CASKQGQETQYF. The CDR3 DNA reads TGTGCCAGCAAACAGGGACAAGAGACCCAGTACTTC.

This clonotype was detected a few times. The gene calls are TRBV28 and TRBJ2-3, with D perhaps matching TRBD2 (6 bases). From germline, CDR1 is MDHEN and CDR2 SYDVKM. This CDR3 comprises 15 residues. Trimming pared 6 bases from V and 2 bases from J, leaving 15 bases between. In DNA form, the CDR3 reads TGTGCCAGCAGAGCCCCTCGGGACTTCACAGATACGCAGTATTTT. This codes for CASRAPRDFTDTQYF.

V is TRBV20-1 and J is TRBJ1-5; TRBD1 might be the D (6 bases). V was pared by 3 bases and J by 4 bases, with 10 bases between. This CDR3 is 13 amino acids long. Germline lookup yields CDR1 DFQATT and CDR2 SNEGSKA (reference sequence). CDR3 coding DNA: TGCAGTGCTAGCTGGACAGCGAATCAGCCCCAGCATTTT. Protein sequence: CSASWTANQPQHF.

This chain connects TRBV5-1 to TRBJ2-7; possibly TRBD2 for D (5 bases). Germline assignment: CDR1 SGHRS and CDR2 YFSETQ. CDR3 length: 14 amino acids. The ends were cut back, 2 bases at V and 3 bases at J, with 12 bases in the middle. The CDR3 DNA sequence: TGCGCCAGCAGCTTAGGGAGTGAACTCTACGAGCAGTACTTC. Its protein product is CASSLGSELYEQYF.

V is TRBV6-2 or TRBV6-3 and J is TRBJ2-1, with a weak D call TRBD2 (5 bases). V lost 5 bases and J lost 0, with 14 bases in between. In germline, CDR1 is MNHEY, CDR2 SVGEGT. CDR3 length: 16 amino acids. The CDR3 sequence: CASSTRTVSSYNEQFF. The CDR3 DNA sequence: TGTGCCAGCAGTACTAGGACGGTCAGCTCCTACAATGAGCAGTTCTTC.

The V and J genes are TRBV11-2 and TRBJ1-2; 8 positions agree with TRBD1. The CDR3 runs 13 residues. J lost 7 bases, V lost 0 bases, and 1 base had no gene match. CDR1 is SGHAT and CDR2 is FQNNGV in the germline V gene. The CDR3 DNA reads TGTGCCAGCAGCTTAGACGGACAGGGTGGCTACACCTTC. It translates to CASSLDGQGGYTF. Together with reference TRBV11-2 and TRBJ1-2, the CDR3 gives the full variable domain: EAGVAQSPRYKIIEKRQSVAFWCNPISGHATLYWYQQILGQGPKLLIQFQNNGVVDDSQLPKDRFSAERLKGVDSTLKIQPAKLEDSAVYLCASSLDGQGGYTFGSGTRLTVV.

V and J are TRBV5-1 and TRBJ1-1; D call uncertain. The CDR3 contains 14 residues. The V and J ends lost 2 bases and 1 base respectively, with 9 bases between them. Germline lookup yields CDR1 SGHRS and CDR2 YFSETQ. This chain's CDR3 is CASSFPQPNTEAFF. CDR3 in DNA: TGCGCCAGCAGCTTCCCCCAACCGAACACTGAAGCTTTCTTT.

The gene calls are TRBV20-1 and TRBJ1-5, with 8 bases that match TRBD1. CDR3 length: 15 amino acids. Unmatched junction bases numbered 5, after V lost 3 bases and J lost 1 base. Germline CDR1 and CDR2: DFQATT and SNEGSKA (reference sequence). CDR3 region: CSASKTGVSNQPQHF. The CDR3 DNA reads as TGCAGTGCTAGCAAGACAGGGGTGAGCAATCAGCCCCAGCATTTT.

The CDR3 DNA follows: TGCGCCAGCAGCCAAGTATCCGGCGGGGGAGGGGAGCAGTACTTC. Translation: CASSQVSGGGGEQYF. The rearrangement joins TRBV4-1 to TRBJ2-7; 7 nucleotides match TRBD2. The germline CDR1 and CDR2 sequences are MGHRA and YSYEKL. This CDR3 region has 15 residues. J gave up 7 bases and V 1 base, and 10 bases lay outside the gene matches.

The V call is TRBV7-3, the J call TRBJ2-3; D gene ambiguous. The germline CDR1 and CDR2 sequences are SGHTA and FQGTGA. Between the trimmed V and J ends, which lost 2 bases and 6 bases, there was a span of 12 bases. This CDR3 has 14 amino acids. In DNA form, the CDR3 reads TGTGCCAGCAGCTTATGGCGACCACCGGATACGCAGTATTTT. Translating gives CASSLWRPPDTQYF. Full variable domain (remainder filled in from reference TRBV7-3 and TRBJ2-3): GAGVSQTPSNKVTEKGKYVELRCDPISGHTALYWYRQSLGQGPEFLIYFQGTGAADDSGLPNDRFFAVRPEGSVSTLKIQRTERGDSAVYLCASSLWRPPDTQYFGPGTRLTVL.

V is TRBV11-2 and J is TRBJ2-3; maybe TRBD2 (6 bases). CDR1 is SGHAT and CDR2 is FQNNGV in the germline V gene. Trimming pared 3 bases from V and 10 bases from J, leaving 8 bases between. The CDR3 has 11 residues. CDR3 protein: CASSLGLPQYF. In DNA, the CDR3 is TGTGCCAGCAGCTTGGGACTTCCGCAGTATTTT. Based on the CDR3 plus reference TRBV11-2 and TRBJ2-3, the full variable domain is EAGVAQSPRYKIIEKRQSVAFWCNPISGHATLYWYQQILGQGPKLLIQFQNNGVVDDSQLPKDRFSAERLKGVDSTLKIQPAKLEDSAVYLCASSLGLPQYFGPGTRLTVL.

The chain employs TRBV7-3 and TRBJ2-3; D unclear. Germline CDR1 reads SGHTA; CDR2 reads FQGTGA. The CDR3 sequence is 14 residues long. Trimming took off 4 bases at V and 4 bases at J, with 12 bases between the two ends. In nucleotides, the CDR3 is TGTGCCAGCAGCTCTCAGAGCTTCCCAGATACGCAGTATTTT. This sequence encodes CASSSQSFPDTQYF.

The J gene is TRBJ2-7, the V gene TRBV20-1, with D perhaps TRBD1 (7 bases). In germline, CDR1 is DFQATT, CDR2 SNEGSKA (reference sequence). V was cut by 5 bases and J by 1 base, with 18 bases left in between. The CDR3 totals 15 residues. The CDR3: CSALEGAGGSYEQYF. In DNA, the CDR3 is TGCAGTGCTCTAGAGGGGGCCGGGGGTTCCTACGAGCAGTACTTC.

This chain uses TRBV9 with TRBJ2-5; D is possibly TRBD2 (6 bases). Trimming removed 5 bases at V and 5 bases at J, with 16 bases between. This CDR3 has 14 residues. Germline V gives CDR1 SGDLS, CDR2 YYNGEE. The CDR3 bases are TGTGCCAGCAGTCCGGCGGGGAGAGCGGAGACCCAGTACTTC. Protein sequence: CASSPAGRAETQYF.

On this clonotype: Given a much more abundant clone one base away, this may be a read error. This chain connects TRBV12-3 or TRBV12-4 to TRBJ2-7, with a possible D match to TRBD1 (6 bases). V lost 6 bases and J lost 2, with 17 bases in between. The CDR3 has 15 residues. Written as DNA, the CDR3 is TGTGCCAGCAGACAAGACAGGACCCCCCCCTACGAGCAGTACTTC. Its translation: CASRQDRTPPYEQYF.

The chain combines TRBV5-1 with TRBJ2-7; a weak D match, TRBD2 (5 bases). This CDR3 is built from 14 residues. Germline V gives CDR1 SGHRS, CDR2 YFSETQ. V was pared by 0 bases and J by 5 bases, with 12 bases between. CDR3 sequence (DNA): TGCGCCAGCAGCTTGGGGGGAGAGGCTCACGAGCAGTACTTC. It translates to CASSLGGEAHEQYF.

The CDR3 region has the DNA TGTGCCATCAGGAGGGGGAACACTGAAGCTTTCTTT. This gives the protein CAIRRGNTEAFF. The chain joins TRBV10-3 to TRBJ1-1, with D tentatively TRBD1 (5 bases). V was cut by 6 bases and J by 1 base, with 6 bases left in between. Germline V gene lookup returns CDR1 ENHRY and CDR2 SYGVKD. The CDR3 extends over 12 amino acids.

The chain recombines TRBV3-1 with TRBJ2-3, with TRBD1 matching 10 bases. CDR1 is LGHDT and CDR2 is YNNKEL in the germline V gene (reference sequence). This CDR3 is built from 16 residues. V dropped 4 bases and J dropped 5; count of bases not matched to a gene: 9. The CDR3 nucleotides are TGTGCCAGCAGCCTTTCCGGGACAGGGGAAAGAGATACGCAGTATTTT. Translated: CASSLSGTGERDTQYF.

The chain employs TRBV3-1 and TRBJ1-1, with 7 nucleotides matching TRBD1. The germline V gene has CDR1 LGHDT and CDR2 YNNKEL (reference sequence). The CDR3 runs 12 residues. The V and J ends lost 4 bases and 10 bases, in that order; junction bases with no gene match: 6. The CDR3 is CASSPRQGAAFF. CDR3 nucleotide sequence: TGTGCCAGCAGCCCACGACAGGGAGCAGCTTTCTTT.

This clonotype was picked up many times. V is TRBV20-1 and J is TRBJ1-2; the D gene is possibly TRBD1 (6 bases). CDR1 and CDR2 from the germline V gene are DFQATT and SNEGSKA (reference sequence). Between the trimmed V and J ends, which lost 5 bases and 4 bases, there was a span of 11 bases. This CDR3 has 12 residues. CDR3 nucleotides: TGCAGTGCTCAGACAGGAGGCTATGGCTACACCTTC. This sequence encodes CSAQTGGYGYTF.

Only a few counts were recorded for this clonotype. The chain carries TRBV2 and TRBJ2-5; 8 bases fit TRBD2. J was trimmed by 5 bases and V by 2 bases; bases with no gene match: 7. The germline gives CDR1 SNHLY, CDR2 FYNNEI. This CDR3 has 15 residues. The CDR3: CASSEPGRAVETQYF. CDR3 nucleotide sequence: TGTGCCAGCAGTGAACCCGGGAGGGCCGTGGAGACCCAGTACTTC.

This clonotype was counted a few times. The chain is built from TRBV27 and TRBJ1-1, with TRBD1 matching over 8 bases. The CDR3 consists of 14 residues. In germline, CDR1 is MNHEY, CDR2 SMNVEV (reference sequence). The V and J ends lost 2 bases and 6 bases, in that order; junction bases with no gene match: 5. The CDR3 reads CASSLHRGGAEAFF. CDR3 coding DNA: TGTGCCAGCAGTTTACACAGGGGGGGCGCTGAAGCTTTCTTT.

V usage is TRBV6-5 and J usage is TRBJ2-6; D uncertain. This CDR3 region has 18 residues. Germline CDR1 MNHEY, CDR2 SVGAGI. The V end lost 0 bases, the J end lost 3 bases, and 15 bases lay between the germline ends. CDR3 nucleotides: TGTGCCAGCAGTTACTCAAGGGCAGGCAGCTTTGGGGCCAACGTCCTGACTTTC. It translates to CASSYSRAGSFGANVLTF.

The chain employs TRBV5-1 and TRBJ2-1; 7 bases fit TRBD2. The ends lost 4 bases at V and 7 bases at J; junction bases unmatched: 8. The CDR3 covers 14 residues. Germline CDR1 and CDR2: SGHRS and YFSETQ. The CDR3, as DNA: TGCGCCAGCAGCCGCTTGAGGGAGGGGAATGAGCAGTTCTTC. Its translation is CASSRLREGNEQFF.